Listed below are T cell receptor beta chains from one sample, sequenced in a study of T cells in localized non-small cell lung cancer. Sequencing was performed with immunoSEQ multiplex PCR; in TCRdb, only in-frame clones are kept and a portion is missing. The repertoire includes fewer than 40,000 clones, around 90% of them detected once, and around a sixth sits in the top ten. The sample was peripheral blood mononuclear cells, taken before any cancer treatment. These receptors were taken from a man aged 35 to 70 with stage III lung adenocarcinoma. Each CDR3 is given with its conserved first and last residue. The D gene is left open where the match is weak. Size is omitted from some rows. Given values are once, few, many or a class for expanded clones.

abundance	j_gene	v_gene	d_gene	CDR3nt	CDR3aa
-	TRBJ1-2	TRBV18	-	TGTGCCAGCTCACCACCGGGGAGGAGGGGCTACACCTTC	CASSPPGRRGYTF
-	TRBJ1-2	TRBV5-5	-	TGTGCCAGCAGCTTGTTCTCTAGTGCAGGAACTTTTAACTATGGCTACACCTTC	CASSLFSSAGTFNYGYTF
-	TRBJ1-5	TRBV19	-	TGTGCCAGTAGTACACAGGTGAGCAATCAGCCCCAGCATTTT	CASSTQVSNQPQHF
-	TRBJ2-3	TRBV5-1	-	TGCGCCAGCAGCTTGGCCGGGTTAGCCCCGAGCACAGATACGCAGTATTTT	CASSLAGLAPSTDTQYF
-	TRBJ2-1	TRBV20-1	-	TGCAGTGGGGGGGAGGCGAGAAATGAGTTCTTC	CSGGEARNEFF
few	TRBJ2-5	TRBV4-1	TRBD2	TGCGCCAGCAGCCACCCGACTAGCGGGGGGCTCGAGACCCAGTACTTC	CASSHPTSGGLETQYF
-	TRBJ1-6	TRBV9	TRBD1	TGTGCCAGCAGCTCGGGACAGGTCAGGTCACCCCTCCACTTT	CASSSGQVRSPLHF
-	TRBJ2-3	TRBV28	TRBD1	TGTGCCACGATGACAGGGGGCATAAATACGCAGTATTTT	CATMTGGINTQYF
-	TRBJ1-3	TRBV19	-	TGTGCCAGTACCACCCCCAGGGCAGGGGCCTTCTCTGGAAACACCATATATTTT	CASTTPRAGAFSGNTIYF
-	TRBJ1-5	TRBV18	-	TGTGCCAGCTCCCCGGGCCGAAGCAATCAGCCCCAGCATTTT	CASSPGRSNQPQHF
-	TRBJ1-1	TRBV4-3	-	TGCGCCAGCAGCCCCTTAGGGGGGGAAGCTTTCTTT	CASSPLGGEAFF
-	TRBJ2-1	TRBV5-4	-	TGTGCCAGCAGCTTGGCCAGCAAGAGGGACTACAATGAGCAGTTCTTC	CASSLASKRDYNEQFF
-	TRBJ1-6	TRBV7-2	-	TGTGCCAGCACCCCCCCGGGCAGGTTATCCTCACCCCTCCACTTT	CASTPPGRLSSPLHF
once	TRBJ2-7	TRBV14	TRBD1	TGTGCCAGCAGCCAATTGGGGCAGGGGGCTGGTGAGCAGTACTTC	CASSQLGQGAGEQYF
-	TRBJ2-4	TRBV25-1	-	TGTGCCAGCAGTGAATCCATTAGTTGGGAGAAGGCCAAAAACATTCAGTACTTC	CASSESISWEKAKNIQYF
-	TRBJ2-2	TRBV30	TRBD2	TGTGCCTGGAGTGTACATGGACTAGCGGGGGGGAACACCGGGGAGCTGTTTTTT	CAWSVHGLAGGNTGELFF
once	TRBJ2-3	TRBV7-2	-	TGTGCCAGCAGCGCTTCGGGGGCGGGGACGCAGTATTTT	CASSASGAGTQYF
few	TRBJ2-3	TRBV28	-	TGTGCCAGCAACCCGGTTGGTATCCTGATGGATACGCAGTATTTT	CASNPVGILMDTQYF
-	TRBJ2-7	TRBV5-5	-	TGTGCCAGCAGCTCCCTGTCAGGAGCCTACGAGCAGTACTTC	CASSSLSGAYEQYF
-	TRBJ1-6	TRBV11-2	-	TGTGCCAGCAGCCCAACTACAAGGGTAGATTCACCCCTCCACTTT	CASSPTTRVDSPLHF
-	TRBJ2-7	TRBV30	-	TGTGCCTGGAGGGTAGGCAGGCTCCCACGCGAGCAGTACTTC	CAWRVGRLPREQYF
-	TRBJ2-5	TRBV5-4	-	TGTGCCAGCAGCTTGTCCAGTTCTATTTGGGAGACCCAGTACTTC	CASSLSSSIWETQYF